One sample yielded the 19 T cell receptor beta chains listed below, sequenced in a study of blood T cell repertoires in COVID-19. TCRdb's copy holds only in-frame clones and misses some; the assay was immunoSEQ multiplex PCR. The sample consists of about 340,000 clones, about 89% of them appearing once. Sequencing was carried out using peripheral blood. These TCRs come from a woman in her 50s with COVID-19, enrolled during active disease.

The chain joins TRBV6-5 to TRBJ2-6, with a tentative D call TRBD2 (5 bases). Germline values: CDR1 MNHEY, CDR2 SVGAGI. The CDR3 contains 15 residues. V was clipped by 7 bases and J by 0 bases, with 10 bases between them. The CDR3 nucleotides read TGTGCCAGCAATATAGGGAGCTCTGGGGCCAACGTCCTGACTTTC. Translation: CASNIGSSGANVLTF.

This clone was observed once. The rearrangement uses TRBV30 and TRBJ2-1; the D gene is possibly TRBD1 (6 bases). The CDR3 runs to 15 residues. Between the trimmed V and J ends, which lost 5 bases and 3 bases, there was a span of 17 bases. Germline assignment: CDR1 GTSNPN and CDR2 SVGIG (reference sequence). The DNA for the CDR3 is TGTGCCTGGGATACGGGACAAAGTTTCTACAATGAGCAGTTCTTC. The encoded protein is CAWDTGQSFYNEQFF.

The count of this clone is one. The rearrangement joins TRBV27 to TRBJ2-1, with TRBD2 matching 10 bases. With 0 bases clipped from V and 4 bases from J, the junction kept 12 bases outside the gene matches. Germline assignment: CDR1 MNHEY and CDR2 SMNVEV (reference sequence). The CDR3 length is 19 residues. CDR3 nucleotide sequence: TGTGCCAGCAGTTTATCGAAACTAGCGGGATATTTTACGTACAATGAGCAGTTCTTC. Encoded protein: CASSLSKLAGYFTYNEQFF.

This rearrangement joins TRBV4-1 to TRBJ2-3, with 10 nucleotides matching TRBD1. V lost 2 bases to trimming and J lost 6 bases; unmatched junction nucleotides: 8. Germline V lookup: CDR1 MGHRA, CDR2 YSYEKL. The CDR3 extends over 16 amino acids. The DNA for the CDR3 is TGCGCCAGCAGCCAACCGGACAGGGGGTTCCCGGATACGCAGTATTTT. Translated, it gives CASSQPDRGFPDTQYF.

The CDR3 nucleotides are TGTGCCAGCAGCTCGGCCCTTAGCGGGAGTGGTTACAATGAGCAGTTCTTC. Translated, it gives CASSSALSGSGYNEQFF. The genes are TRBV5-6 and TRBJ2-1; 9 positions agree with TRBD2. The V gene end was trimmed by 3 bases and the J gene end by 4 bases; junction bases not matched to a gene: 11. CDR3 length: 17 residues. The germline CDR1 and CDR2 sequences are SGHDT and YYEEEE.

This chain links TRBV4-2 with TRBJ2-3, with 12 bases aligning to TRBD2. The CDR3 sequence is 17 residues long. Germline V CDR1 and CDR2: LGHNA, YNFKEQ. V lost 4 bases and J lost 3; bases outside the gene matches: 8. CDR3 nucleotide sequence: TGTGCCAGCAGCCCGCGGACTAGCGGGACCCAGACAGATACGCAGTATTTT. Its translation is CASSPRTSGTQTDTQYF.

J is TRBJ1-1 and V is TRBV7-8, with D possibly matching TRBD1 (5 bases). CDR3 length equals 15 residues. V was trimmed by 5 bases and J by 1 base, leaving 14 bases between them. The germline V gene encodes CDR1 SGHVS and CDR2 FQNEAQ. In DNA form, the CDR3 reads TGTGCCAGCAGCAGACCAGGGTTGGGGAACACTGAAGCTTTCTTT. It is translated as CASSRPGLGNTEAFF.

The V gene is TRBV24-1, the J gene TRBJ2-7; D gene uncertain. Germline CDR1 is KGHDR and CDR2 is SFDVKD. Trimming left V 3 bases short and J 2 bases short, with 10 bases between. There are 14 residues in the CDR3. Here the CDR3 reads CATSDGQRPYEQYF. The CDR3 nucleotides read TGTGCCACCAGTGATGGGCAGAGACCCTACGAGCAGTACTTC.

The J gene is TRBJ2-1, the V gene TRBV6-5, with 7 bases that match TRBD2. CDR1 is MNHEY, CDR2 SVGAGI, per germline. The CDR3 loop spans 15 amino acids. The junction had 5 bases not matched to a gene; V was cut back by 6 bases and J by 0 bases. The CDR3 reads CASRTGTTSYNEQFF. CDR3 coding DNA: TGTGCCAGCAGGACCGGGACTACCTCCTACAATGAGCAGTTCTTC.

The CDR3 nucleotides are TGTGCCAGCAGCCCCTTCAGGCCGACAGGGCGTAAGGATGAGCAGTTCTTC. Translating gives CASSPFRPTGRKDEQFF. The chain couples TRBV7-8 to TRBJ2-1; 7 bases line up with TRBD1. The CDR3 loop spans 17 amino acids. V gave up 5 bases and J gave up 8 bases; unmatched junction bases: 18. The germline V gene encodes CDR1 SGHVS and CDR2 FQNEAQ.

The V gene is TRBV7-7, the J gene TRBJ1-1; 8 bases are shared with TRBD1. J gave up 1 base and V 9 bases, and 13 bases lay outside the gene matches. This CDR3 is 16 amino acids long. Germline V gene data show CDR1 as SSHAT and CDR2 as FNYEAQ (reference sequence). The DNA of the CDR3 is TGTGCCAGGCACCATCGACAGGGGTATCGGAACACTGAAGCTTTCTTT. It is translated as CARHHRQGYRNTEAFF.

The chain is built from TRBV10-2 and TRBJ2-4; D remains unclear. CDR3 length: 13 residues. V lost 7 bases and J 8 bases, leaving 15 bases between the germline ends. The germline CDR1 and CDR2 sequences are WSHSY and SAAADI. CDR3 nucleotide sequence: TGCGCCAGCACTCCCTCTGATGGAGACATTCAGTACTTC. Translating it yields CASTPSDGDIQYF.

This chain uses TRBV18 with TRBJ2-5, with 10 bases lining up with TRBD1. The CDR3 runs 13 residues. Germline V CDR1 and CDR2: KGHSH, LQKENI. V gave up 5 bases and J gave up 5 bases; unmatched junction bases: 2. The CDR3 loop reads CASSMGQGETQYF. In DNA, the CDR3 is TGTGCCAGCTCAATGGGACAGGGGGAGACCCAGTACTTC. The full variable domain, its missing parts supplied by reference TRBV18 and TRBJ2-5, is NAGVMQNPRHLVRRRGQEARLRCSPMKGHSHVYWYRQLPEEGLKFMVYLQKENIIDESGMPKERFSAEFPKEGPSILRIQQVVRGDSAAYFCASSMGQGETQYFGPGTRLLVL.

The chain combines TRBV4-3 with TRBJ2-3; D is possibly TRBD2 (6 bases). The V end was cut by 0 bases, the J end by 1 base, with 11 bases between. The CDR3 length is 16 residues. Germline V lookup: CDR1 LGHNA, CDR2 YSLEER. In DNA, the CDR3 is TGCGCCAGCAGCCAAGATAGGGCTAGCGGCACAGATACGCAGTATTTT. As protein: CASSQDRASGTDTQYF.

CDR3 nucleotides: TGTGCCAGCAGTGACCGCTCGACTAGCGGGAGAGCCGGGGAGCTGTTTTTT. Translated, it gives CASSDRSTSGRAGELFF. The rearrangement uses TRBV6-4 and TRBJ2-2, with TRBD2 matching 12 bases. Germline CDR1 is MRHNA and CDR2 is SNTAGT. CDR3 size: 17 residues. Trimming cost V 2 bases and J 6 bases; bases outside gene matches: 7.

The chain has TRBV7-8 and TRBJ2-5; 9 bases line up with TRBD2. In germline, CDR1 is SGHVS, CDR2 FQNEAQ. The V segment lost 3 bases and the J segment 1 base; nucleotides outside the gene matches: 12. There are 18 residues in the CDR3. CDR3 region: CASSFPTSGDQSQETQYF. CDR3 DNA: TGTGCCAGCAGCTTCCCGACTAGCGGAGACCAATCCCAAGAGACCCAGTACTTC. The full variable domain, completed using reference TRBV7-8 and TRBJ2-5, is GAGVSQSPRYKVAKRGQDVALRCDPISGHVSLFWYQQALGQGPEFLTYFQNEAQLDKSGLPSDRFFAERPEGSVSTLKIQRTQQEDSAVYLCASSFPTSGDQSQETQYFGPGTRLLVL.

In regard to this clone: Germline and junction disagree at one end, which may indicate a read error. The CDR3 reads CASSLTSSYEQYF. The DNA for the CDR3 is TGCGCCAGCAGTTTAACTAGCTCCTACGAGCAGTACTTC. The V and J genes are TRBV28 and TRBJ2-7; TRBD2 is a possible D gene (5 bases). The V gene's germline CDR1 is MDHEN and CDR2 SYDVKM. The CDR3 is 13 amino acids.

This chain links TRBV2 with TRBJ1-1; tentative D call: TRBD1 (5 bases). V gave up 6 bases and J gave up 0 bases, with 8 bases separating them. Germline values: CDR1 SNHLY, CDR2 FYNNEI. The CDR3 is 13 amino acids. The CDR3 reads CASSEQVNTEAFF. The CDR3, as DNA: TGTGCCAGCAGCGAACAGGTGAACACTGAAGCTTTCTTT.

This clone appeared once. The rearrangement links TRBV30 to TRBJ1-2; 8 bases fit TRBD1. This CDR3 comprises 15 residues. V gave up 5 bases and J gave up 4 bases; unmatched junction bases: 12. Germline loops: CDR1 GTSNPN, CDR2 SVGIG (reference sequence). The CDR3 reads CAWYPGDRTFYGYTF. The CDR3 DNA follows: TGTGCCTGGTATCCCGGGGACAGGACCTTCTATGGCTACACCTTC.